This TCR beta chain was found in a study of PD-L1 blockade in urothelial cancer. Study at large: Blood was tested 3 weeks (second dose) and 6 weeks into treatment. Overall study findings and caveats: Better survival was forecast by a pretreatment blood TCR clonality below the median.

The protocol was immunoSEQ multiplex PCR, while the TCRdb copy is restricted to in-frame clones and leaves out a portion. Altogether about 50,000 clones are present, 70% to 90% being singletons, with the ten largest covering 7.6%. As for this clone: The antigen is not known.

Unmatched junction bases numbered 0, after V lost 4 bases and J lost 4 bases. The CDR3 is 12 residues long. Germline-derived CDR1 and CDR2 are MGHRA and YSYEKL. The receptor was derived from a man between 60 and 70 years old with urothelial cancer. The gene calls are TRBV4-1 and TRBJ2-5; TRBD2 matches 7 bases. Material: PBMCs, obtained around atezolizumab (anti-PD-L1) treatment. CDR3 bases: TGCGCCAGCAGCCCGGGAGGAGAGACCCAGTACTTC. Translation: CASSPGGETQYF.